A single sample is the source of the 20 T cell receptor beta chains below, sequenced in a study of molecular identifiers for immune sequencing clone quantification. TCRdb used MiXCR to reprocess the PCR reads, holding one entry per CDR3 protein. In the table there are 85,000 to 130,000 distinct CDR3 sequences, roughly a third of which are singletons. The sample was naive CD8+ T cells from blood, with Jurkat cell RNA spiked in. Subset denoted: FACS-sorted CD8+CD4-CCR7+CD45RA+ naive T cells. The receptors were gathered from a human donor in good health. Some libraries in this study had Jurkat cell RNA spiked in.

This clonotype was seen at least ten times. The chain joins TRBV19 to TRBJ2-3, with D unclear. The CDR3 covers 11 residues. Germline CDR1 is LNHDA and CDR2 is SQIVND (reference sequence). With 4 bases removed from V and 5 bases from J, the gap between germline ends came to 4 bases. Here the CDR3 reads CASSSLDTQYF. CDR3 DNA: TGTGCCAGTAGTAGCTTAGATACGCAGTATTTT.

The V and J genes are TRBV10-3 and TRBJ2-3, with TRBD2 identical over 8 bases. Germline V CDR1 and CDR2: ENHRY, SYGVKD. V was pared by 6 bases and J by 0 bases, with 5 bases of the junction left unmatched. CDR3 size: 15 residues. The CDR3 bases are TGTGCCATCAGGGCGGGAGGCCCTAGCACAGATACGCAGTATTTT. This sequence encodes CAIRAGGPSTDTQYF.

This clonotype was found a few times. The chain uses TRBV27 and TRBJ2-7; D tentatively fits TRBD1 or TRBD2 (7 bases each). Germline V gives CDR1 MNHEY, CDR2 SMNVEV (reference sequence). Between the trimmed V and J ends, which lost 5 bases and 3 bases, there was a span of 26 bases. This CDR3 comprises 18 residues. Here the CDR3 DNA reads TGTGCCAGCAGTATTATAAGCGGGACAGCCAGTCACCACTACGAGCAGTACTTC. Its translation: CASSIISGTASHHYEQYF.

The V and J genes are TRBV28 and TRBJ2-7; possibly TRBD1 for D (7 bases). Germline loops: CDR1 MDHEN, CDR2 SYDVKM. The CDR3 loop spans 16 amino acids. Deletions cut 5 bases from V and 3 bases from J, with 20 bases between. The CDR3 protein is CASSPFPGGHHYEQYF. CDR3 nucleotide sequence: TGTGCCAGCAGTCCATTCCCAGGGGGGCACCACTACGAGCAGTACTTC.

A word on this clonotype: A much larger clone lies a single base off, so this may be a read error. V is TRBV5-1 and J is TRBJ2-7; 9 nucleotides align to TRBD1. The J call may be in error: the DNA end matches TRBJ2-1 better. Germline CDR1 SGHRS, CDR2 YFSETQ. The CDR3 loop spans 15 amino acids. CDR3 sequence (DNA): TGCGCCAGCAGCTTGGTTGAACAGGGGGCCTACGAGCAGTTCTTC. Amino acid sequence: CASSLVEQGAYEQFF.

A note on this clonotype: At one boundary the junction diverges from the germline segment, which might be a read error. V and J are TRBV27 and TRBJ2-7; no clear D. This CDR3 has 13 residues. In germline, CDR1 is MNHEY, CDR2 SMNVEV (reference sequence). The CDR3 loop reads CASSLFPSFEQYF. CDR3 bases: TGTGCCAGCAGTTTATTCCCCTCCTTCGAGCAGTACTTC.

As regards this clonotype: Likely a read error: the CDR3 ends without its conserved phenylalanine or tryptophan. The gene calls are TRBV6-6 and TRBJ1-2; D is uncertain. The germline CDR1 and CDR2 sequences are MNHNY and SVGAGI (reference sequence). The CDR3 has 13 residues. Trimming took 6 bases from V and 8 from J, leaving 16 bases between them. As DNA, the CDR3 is TGTGCCAGCAGCCCCCACAGAGGAGGCGGCTACACCTCC. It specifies CASSPHRGGGYTS.

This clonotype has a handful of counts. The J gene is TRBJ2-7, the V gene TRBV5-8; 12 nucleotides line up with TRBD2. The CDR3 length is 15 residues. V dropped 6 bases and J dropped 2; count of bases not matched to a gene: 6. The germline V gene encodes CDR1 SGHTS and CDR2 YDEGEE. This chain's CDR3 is CASNPGLAGPYEQYF. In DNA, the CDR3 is TGTGCCAGCAACCCGGGACTAGCGGGTCCCTACGAGCAGTACTTC.

CDR3 in DNA: TGCGCCAGCAGCCAAGATTCGATTTCTGGGGCCAACGTCCTGACTTTC. It yields the protein CASSQDSISGANVLTF. The chain couples TRBV4-3 to TRBJ2-6; D is ambiguous. V lost 0 bases to trimming and J lost 1 base, with 7 bases between them. Germline V CDR1 and CDR2: LGHNA, YSLEER. The CDR3 has 16 amino acids.

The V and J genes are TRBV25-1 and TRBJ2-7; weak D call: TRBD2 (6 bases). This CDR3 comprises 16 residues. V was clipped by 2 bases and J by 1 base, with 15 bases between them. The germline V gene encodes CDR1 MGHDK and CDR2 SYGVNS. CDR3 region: CASSEGSGGLSYEQYF. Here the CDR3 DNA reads TGTGCCAGCAGTGAAGGGTCCGGGGGATTATCCTACGAGCAGTACTTC.

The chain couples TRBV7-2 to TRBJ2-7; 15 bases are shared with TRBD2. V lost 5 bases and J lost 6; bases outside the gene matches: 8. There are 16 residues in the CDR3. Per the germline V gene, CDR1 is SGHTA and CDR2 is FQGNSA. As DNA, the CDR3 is TGTGCCAGCAGCCCCCGGACTAGCGGGAGGGCCTCCGAGCAGTACTTC. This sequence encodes CASSPRTSGRASEQYF.

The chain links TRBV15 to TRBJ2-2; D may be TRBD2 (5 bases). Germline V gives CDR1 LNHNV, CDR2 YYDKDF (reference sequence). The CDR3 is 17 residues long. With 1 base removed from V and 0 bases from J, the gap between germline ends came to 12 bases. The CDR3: CATSRVFHSANTGELFF. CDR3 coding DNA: TGTGCCACCAGCAGAGTTTTCCATAGCGCGAACACCGGGGAGCTGTTTTTT.

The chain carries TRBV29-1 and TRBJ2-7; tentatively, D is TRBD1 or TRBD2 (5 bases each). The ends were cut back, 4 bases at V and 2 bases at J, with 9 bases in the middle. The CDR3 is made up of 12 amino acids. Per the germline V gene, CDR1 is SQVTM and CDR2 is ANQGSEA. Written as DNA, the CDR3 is TGCAGCGTTGTTCGGGGCCCCTACGAGCAGTACTTC. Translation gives CSVVRGPYEQYF.

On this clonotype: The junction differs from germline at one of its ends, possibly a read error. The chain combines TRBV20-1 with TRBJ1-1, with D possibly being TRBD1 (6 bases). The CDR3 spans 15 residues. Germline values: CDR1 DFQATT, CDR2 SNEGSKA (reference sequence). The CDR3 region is CSARVVGGAYTGAFF. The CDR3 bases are TGCAGTGCTAGAGTAGTCGGGGGCGCGTACACTGGAGCTTTCTTT.

The CDR3 spells CASTLDGKNIQYF. The CDR3 region has the DNA TGTGCCAGCACCCTCGACGGCAAAAACATTCAGTACTTC. The J gene is TRBJ2-4, the V gene TRBV28; D not resolved. This CDR3 comprises 13 residues. Trimming took off 7 bases at V and 3 bases at J, with 10 bases between the two ends. The germline CDR1 and CDR2 sequences are MDHEN and SYDVKM.

CDR3 DNA sequence: TGTGCCAGCAGCCCGGCAATTGGACAGCAAGAGACCCAGTACTTC. It encodes CASSPAIGQQETQYF. The chain links TRBV7-7 to TRBJ2-5; a possible D gene is TRBD1 (6 bases). Germline V gene data show CDR1 as SSHAT and CDR2 as FNYEAQ (reference sequence). V was cut by 5 bases and J by 2 bases, with 15 bases left in between. The CDR3 is 15 amino acids.

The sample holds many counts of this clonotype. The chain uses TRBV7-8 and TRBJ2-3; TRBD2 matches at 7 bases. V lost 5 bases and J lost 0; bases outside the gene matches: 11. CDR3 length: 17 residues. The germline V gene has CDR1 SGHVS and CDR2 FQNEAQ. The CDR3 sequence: CASSPHPAGMSTDTQYF. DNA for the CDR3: TGTGCCAGCAGCCCACACCCAGCGGGAATGAGCACAGATACGCAGTATTTT.

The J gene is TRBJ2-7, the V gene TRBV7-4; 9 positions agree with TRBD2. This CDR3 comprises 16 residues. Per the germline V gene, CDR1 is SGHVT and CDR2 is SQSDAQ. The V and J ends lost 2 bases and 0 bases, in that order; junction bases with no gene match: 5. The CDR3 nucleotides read TGTGCCAGCAGCTTAAAACTAGCGGGCCACTCCTACGAGCAGTACTTC. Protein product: CASSLKLAGHSYEQYF.

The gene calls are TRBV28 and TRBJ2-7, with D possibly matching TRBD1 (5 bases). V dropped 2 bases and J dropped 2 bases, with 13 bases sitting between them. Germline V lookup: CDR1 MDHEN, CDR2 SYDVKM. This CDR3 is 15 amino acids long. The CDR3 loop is CASSLGWGRAYEQYF. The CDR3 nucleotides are TGTGCCAGCAGTTTAGGGTGGGGCCGGGCCTACGAGCAGTACTTC.

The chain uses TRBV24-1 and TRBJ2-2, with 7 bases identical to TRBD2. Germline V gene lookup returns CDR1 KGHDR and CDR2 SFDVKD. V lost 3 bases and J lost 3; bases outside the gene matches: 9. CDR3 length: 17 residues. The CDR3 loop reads CATSDHGPSGDTGELFF. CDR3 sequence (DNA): TGTGCCACCAGTGATCACGGGCCAAGCGGGGACACCGGGGAGCTGTTTTTT.